This T cell receptor (beta chain) emerged from a study of T cell repertoires in cytomegalovirus infection (dated by TCRdb to between 2018 and 2020). About the study as a whole: The peptide stimulations were aimed at well-studied HLA-B-restricted epitopes as well as recently identified HLA-C-restricted CMV epitopes, whose presentation resists viral immunomodulation. Donor HLA type was relevant to the analysis, as public TCR beta signatures indicated carriage of CMV infection together with the matching HLA type.

The research as a whole found: Carriers of CMV infection plus the relevant HLA type were discriminated by the cumulative frequency of public TCR beta family members in the study cohort and in an independent 352-donor cohort. The ex vivo response was dominated by HLA-C-restricted CMV-specific TCR beta clonotypes, which also provided the single most frequent clonotype in two of eight donors.

The cysteine opens and the phenylalanine closes a CDR3 of 15 amino acids. The DNA shown is the 45-base CDR3, in frame from base 1. Based on the germline V gene (reference sequence), the CDR1 and CDR2 sequences are SEHNR and FQNEAQ. The germline ends are 21 bases apart after V is trimmed by 5 bases and J by 7 bases. These reads were obtained on an Illumina HiSeq 1500. In TCRdb, the public reads were trimmed at Q25 with fastp and aligned with MiXCR, with productive beta chains retained. Records with the same CDR3 protein are collapsed into one entry carrying the most frequent genes and DNA. This sample comprises some 900,000 distinct CDR3 sequences, approximately 29% of them detected only once. The ten largest make up 9.5% to 15% of the sample. The intended sense of this specimen's treatment or condition label: in vitro stimulation with specific CMV peptide epitopes to enrich CMV-specific T cells. Concerning this clonotype: Which antigen it targets is not known. One base away there is no much larger clone; base qualities are not given.

This material consisted of cultured CD8+ T cells from PBMCs, taken from culture after CMV antigen stimulation. Here the chain combines TRBV7-9 and TRBJ2-7; a tentative D call is TRBD1 (6 bases match). The sequence derives from a human donor in good health (CMV status not recorded). Some clones in this sample may be carry-over from other donors' samples. For the CDR3, the sequence is CASSRPEQGLLEQYF. The sequenced DNA is TGTGCCAGCAGCCGCCCGGAACAGGGTCTTTTGGAGCAGTACTTC.